Below, 31 T cell receptor beta chains from the same sample are listed, as sequenced in a study of CD8 T cells in ankylosing spondylitis. Study-wide points: Apparently characteristic of ankylosing spondylitis blood was a TCR beta motif (about 8 highly homologous variants).

TCRdb fed the 5' RACE reads into MiXCR, producing one record per CDR3 protein. The data show approximately 500,000 distinct CDR3 sequences, about 13% seen once. These receptors have no known antigen. Material: blood, either unsorted or a sorted T cell fraction (not recorded which). These receptors all stem from a male donor with ankylosing spondylitis.

This clonotype has ten or more counts. The chain carries TRBV6-2 or TRBV6-3 and TRBJ2-2; tentatively, D is TRBD1 (6 bases). V was shortened by 5 bases and J by 3 bases, with 19 bases between the two germline ends. CDR1 MNHEY and CDR2 SVGEGT come from the germline V gene. This CDR3 contains 17 residues. The CDR3 loop reads CASSGRPRGTHTGELFF. In nucleotides, the CDR3 is TGTGCCAGCAGTGGTAGGCCCAGGGGAACGCACACCGGGGAGCTGTTTTTT.

The genes are TRBV20-1 and TRBJ2-3; 14 bases fit TRBD2. V shed 6 bases and J 2 bases; nucleotides not matched to a gene: 4. Germline CDR1 reads DFQATT; CDR2 reads SNEGSKA (reference sequence). The CDR3 contains 15 residues. The CDR3 loop reads CSALTSGRATDTQYF. DNA for the CDR3: TGCAGTGCGTTGACTAGCGGGAGGGCCACAGATACGCAGTATTTT.

The gene calls are TRBV29-1 and TRBJ1-1; 7 nucleotides match TRBD1. There are 12 residues in the CDR3. CDR1 is SQVTM and CDR2 is ANQGSEA in the germline V gene. The V and J ends lost 3 bases and 5 bases, in that order; junction bases with no gene match: 3. In DNA, the CDR3 is TGCAGCGTTGAGGGACAGACAACTGAAGCTTTCTTT. Translated: CSVEGQTTEAFF.

The chain couples TRBV15 to TRBJ2-2, with 10 positions matching TRBD2. Germline V gene sequence: CDR1 LNHNV, CDR2 YYDKDF (reference sequence). V dropped 3 bases and J dropped 5; count of bases not matched to a gene: 3. This CDR3 contains 15 residues. This CDR3 is CATSSYSGRTGELFF. CDR3 in DNA: TGTGCCACCAGCAGCTATAGCGGGAGGACCGGGGAGCTGTTTTTT.

This clonotype was detected only a few times. CDR3 amino acids: CASSFRDGSYEQYF. The CDR3 DNA follows: TGCGCCAGCAGCTTCCGGGACGGATCCTACGAGCAGTACTTC. The V and J genes are TRBV5-1 and TRBJ2-7, with D perhaps given as TRBD1 or TRBD2 (5 bases each). Trimming took off 2 bases at V and 1 base at J, with 10 bases between the two ends. The CDR3 is 14 amino acids. Germline CDR1 is SGHRS and CDR2 is YFSETQ.

The gene calls are TRBV14 and TRBJ2-1; 7 bases are a match to TRBD1. The V and J ends lost 0 bases and 3 bases, in that order; junction bases with no gene match: 8. Germline V lookup: CDR1 SGHDN, CDR2 FVKESK. CDR3 length equals 17 residues. The CDR3 spells CASSQETPGGVYNEQFF. As DNA, the CDR3 is TGTGCCAGCAGCCAAGAAACGCCAGGGGGTGTCTACAATGAGCAGTTCTTC.

This clonotype was detected only a few times. The genes are TRBV7-9 and TRBJ2-1; D unclear. This CDR3 comprises 12 residues. V was clipped by 1 base and J by 10 bases, with 8 bases between them. Germline V gives CDR1 SEHNR, CDR2 FQNEAQ (reference sequence). This chain's CDR3 is CASSLEKGEQFF. Here the CDR3 DNA reads TGTGCCAGCAGCTTAGAAAAGGGAGAGCAGTTCTTC.

This clonotype appeared a few times. J is TRBJ2-1 and V is TRBV12-3 or TRBV12-4; 7 positions agree with TRBD2. J lost 5 bases, V lost 5 bases, and 9 bases had no gene match. CDR3 length: 15 amino acids. CDR3 nucleotides: TGTGCCAGCAGTGGCCTAGCGGACCGAAACAATGAGCAGTTCTTC. Translated, it gives CASSGLADRNNEQFF.

This clonotype was recorded a few times. The chain joins TRBV20-1 to TRBJ2-2, with D perhaps TRBD2 (6 bases). There are 13 residues in the CDR3. Germline V lookup: CDR1 DFQATT, CDR2 SNEGSKA (reference sequence). V lost 5 bases and J 1 base, leaving 8 bases between the germline ends. CDR3 in DNA: TGCAGTGCTCGTAGCGGGAACACCGGGGAGCTGTTTTTT. This translates into CSARSGNTGELFF.

The CDR3 DNA follows: TGTGCCAGCAGCTTAGATACTGGGGTTAATGAGCAGTTCTTC. As protein: CASSLDTGVNEQFF. The chain uses TRBV7-8 and TRBJ2-1, with D unresolved. The CDR3 sequence is 14 residues long. The germline V and J ends were trimmed by 1 base and 7 bases, with 11 bases remaining between them. Germline V gene lookup returns CDR1 SGHVS and CDR2 FQNEAQ.

The chain employs TRBV7-9 and TRBJ2-3, with 10 bases matching TRBD1. Germline lookup yields CDR1 SEHNR and CDR2 FQNEAQ (reference sequence). Trimming took 5 bases from V and 4 from J; bases not matched to a gene: 6. The CDR3 is 15 residues long. CDR3 amino acids: CASSPRDRGPDTQYF. The CDR3 region has the DNA TGTGCCAGCAGCCCGCGGGACAGGGGCCCAGATACGCAGTATTTT.

Points on this clonotype: The junction and the germline gene differ at one end; a read error may be behind it. The chain combines TRBV19 with TRBJ1-2, with 9 bases fitting TRBD1. CDR3 size: 14 residues. Germline-derived CDR1 and CDR2 are LNHDA and SQIVND (reference sequence). CDR3 amino acids: CASSVQGADYDYTF. The CDR3 coding sequence is TGTGCCAGTAGTGTACAGGGGGCAGACTATGACTACACCTTC.

V is TRBV10-3 and J is TRBJ2-1; TRBD1 aligns across 11 bases. CDR1 ENHRY and CDR2 SYGVKD come from the germline V gene. The V and J ends lost 4 bases and 3 bases, in that order; junction bases with no gene match: 2. This CDR3 has 15 amino acids. For the CDR3, the DNA is TGTGCCATCAGTGTCGGGACAGGGGGCTACAATGAGCAGTTCTTC. Amino acids: CAISVGTGGYNEQFF.

This clonotype was counted only a few times. The V and J genes are TRBV20-1 and TRBJ2-2; D remains ambiguous. In germline, CDR1 is DFQATT, CDR2 SNEGSKA (reference sequence). Trimming cost V 3 bases and J 6 bases, with 5 bases left between them. The length of the CDR3 is 11 residues. In DNA form, the CDR3 reads TGCAGTGCTAGGAATCCCGGGGAGCTGTTTTTT. Amino acid sequence: CSARNPGELFF.

This clonotype appeared many times. J is TRBJ2-5 and V is TRBV7-9, with 7 positions matching TRBD2. The CDR3 consists of 15 residues. Per germline, CDR1 SEHNR and CDR2 FQNEAQ (reference sequence). V shed 4 bases, J shed 5 bases, and the junction held 10 bases outside the gene matches. The CDR3 is CASSSLREALETQYF. For the CDR3, the DNA is TGTGCCAGCAGCTCCTTACGGGAGGCCCTGGAGACCCAGTACTTC.

This clonotype turned up a few times. V and J are TRBV24-1 and TRBJ1-2; 8 bases map to TRBD1. Germline V gene sequence: CDR1 KGHDR, CDR2 SFDVKD. V shed 3 bases, J shed 3 bases, and the junction held 5 bases outside the gene matches. The CDR3 is 15 residues long. The CDR3 DNA reads TGTGCCACCAGTGATCGACAGGGGAACTACTATGGCTACACCTTC. Protein: CATSDRQGNYYGYTF.

The chain joins TRBV24-1 to TRBJ2-1, with 15 bases that match TRBD2. The J segment lost 8 bases and the V segment lost 1 base, leaving 5 bases of the junction unmatched. Germline assignment: CDR1 KGHDR and CDR2 SFDVKD. The CDR3 has 17 residues. CDR3 sequence (DNA): TGTGCCACCAGTGATTTTGGACTAGCGGGAGGGCCGGATGAGCAGTTCTTC. It is translated as CATSDFGLAGGPDEQFF.

The rearrangement links TRBV5-1 to TRBJ1-1; D is unclear. The CDR3 is 13 residues long. Germline V gene lookup returns CDR1 SGHRS and CDR2 YFSETQ. V was shortened by 3 bases and J by 5 bases, with 11 bases between the two germline ends. The CDR3, as DNA: TGCGCCAGCAGCTCTACGTCCGGGACTGAAGCTTTCTTT. This translates into CASSSTSGTEAFF.

J is TRBJ1-4 and V is TRBV28; TRBD1 matches 7 bases. This CDR3 has 16 amino acids. The germline V gene has CDR1 MDHEN and CDR2 SYDVKM. The junction had 12 bases not matched to a gene; V was cut back by 5 bases and J by 6 bases. CDR3 region: CASSATGAPTHEKLFF. The CDR3 nucleotides are TGTGCCAGCAGTGCAACAGGGGCTCCTACTCATGAAAAACTGTTTTTT.

This clonotype showed up just a few times. The chain has TRBV3-1 and TRBJ2-7, with 8 bases lining up with TRBD2. J lost 3 bases, V lost 7 bases, and 11 bases had no gene match. This CDR3 region has 15 residues. Germline CDR1 and CDR2: LGHDT and YNNKEL (reference sequence). CDR3 DNA: TGTGCCAGCACCGGGAGGGCGGGAGCCATCTACGAGCAGTACTTC. Residues: CASTGRAGAIYEQYF.

This clonotype was counted between two and nine times. This chain joins TRBV20-1 and TRBJ2-7; TRBD1 or TRBD2 may be the D gene (5 bases each). Per the germline V gene, CDR1 is DFQATT and CDR2 is SNEGSKA (reference sequence). V was shortened by 3 bases and J by 3 bases, with 9 bases between the two germline ends. The CDR3 covers 12 residues. CDR3 protein: CSASWDGYEQYV. The DNA of the CDR3 is TGCAGTGCTAGTTGGGACGGCTACGAGCAGTACGTC.

This clonotype occurred many times. The chain employs TRBV20-1 and TRBJ1-2; 9 bases fit TRBD1. V shed 6 bases, J shed 8 bases, and the junction held 4 bases outside the gene matches. The CDR3 has 11 amino acids. CDR1 is DFQATT, CDR2 SNEGSKA, per germline (reference sequence). DNA of the CDR3: TGCAGTGCACAGGGGGCGCAGGGCTACACCTTC. The encoded protein is CSAQGAQGYTF.

In this sample, this clonotype turned up a few times. The gene calls are TRBV5-6 and TRBJ1-6; D is undetermined. This CDR3 has 15 amino acids. The germline gives CDR1 SGHDT, CDR2 YYEEEE. Trimming took 1 base from V and 6 from J, leaving 11 bases between them. The CDR3 nucleotides are TGTGCCAGCAGCTTGTATTACGTCGGTAATTCACCCCTCCACTTT. Amino acid sequence: CASSLYYVGNSPLHF.

The chain employs TRBV5-1 and TRBJ2-3, with D possibly TRBD2 on 5 matching bases. Trimming shortened V by 3 bases and J by 4 bases, and 9 bases separated the two germline ends. Germline CDR1 and CDR2: SGHRS and YFSETQ. The CDR3 is made up of 13 amino acids. CDR3 residues: CASSSEGADTQYF. Here the CDR3 DNA reads TGCGCCAGCAGCTCAGAGGGCGCAGATACGCAGTATTTT.

This chain's CDR3 is CAGGGSGRTGELFF. The CDR3 nucleotides are TGTGCCGGAGGCGGATCGGGTAGGACCGGGGAGCTGTTTTTT. The chain has TRBV12-3 or TRBV12-4 and TRBJ2-2; D perhaps matches TRBD2 (5 bases). Trimming shortened V by 11 bases and J by 5 bases, and 18 bases separated the two germline ends. The CDR3 runs 14 residues.

The genes are TRBV6-1 and TRBJ2-1, with 7 bases lining up with TRBD2. The CDR3 is 15 residues long. J lost 3 bases, V lost 6 bases, and 8 bases had no gene match. Germline V gives CDR1 MNHNS, CDR2 SASEGT. As DNA, the CDR3 is TGTGCCAGCAGGGGGAGTGGCGGGGGCTACAATGAGCAGTTCTTC. Amino acids: CASRGSGGGYNEQFF.

This clonotype was seen only a few times. CDR3 in amino acids: CASSQGGGDTQETQYF. DNA of the CDR3: TGTGCCAGCAGCCAAGGCGGGGGAGATACGCAAGAGACCCAGTACTTC. V usage is TRBV4-2 and J usage is TRBJ2-5, with 7 bases identical to TRBD2. With 1 base clipped from V and 2 bases from J, the junction kept 7 bases outside the gene matches. Germline assignment: CDR1 LGHNA and CDR2 YNFKEQ. The CDR3 length is 16 residues.

The chain has TRBV6-1 and TRBJ1-5; unclear D gene. V was shortened by 2 bases and J by 4 bases, with 9 bases between the two germline ends. The CDR3 totals 14 residues. Germline loops: CDR1 MNHNS, CDR2 SASEGT. CDR3: CASSETFGNQPQHF. Written as DNA, the CDR3 is TGTGCCAGCAGTGAAACGTTCGGAAATCAGCCCCAGCATTTT.

The CDR3 DNA reads TGTGCCAGCAGGGGACAGACTCGAGGTCAGCCCCAGCATTTT. Translated, it gives CASRGQTRGQPQHF. V is TRBV2 and J is TRBJ1-5, with 7 positions matching TRBD1. Germline V lookup: CDR1 SNHLY, CDR2 FYNNEI. The CDR3 contains 14 residues. With V trimmed by 6 bases and J by 6 bases, 8 bases remained unmatched. The complete variable domain, with remaining parts taken from reference TRBV2 and TRBJ1-5, reads EPEVTQTPSHQVTQMGQEVILRCVPISNHLYFYWYRQILGQKVEFLVSFYNNEISEKSEIFDDQFSVERPDGSNFTLKIRSTKLEDSAMYFCASRGQTRGQPQHFGDGTRLSIL.

This clonotype has only a few counts. This chain uses TRBV7-9 with TRBJ2-2; a possible D gene is TRBD1 (6 bases). The CDR3 contains 14 residues. CDR1 and CDR2 from the germline V gene are SEHNR and FQNEAQ (reference sequence). V was clipped by 1 base and J by 10 bases, with 13 bases between them. The DNA for the CDR3 is TGTGCCAGCAGCTTAGAGGACAGTATGTCGGAGCTGTTTTTT. This encodes CASSLEDSMSELFF. Based on the CDR3 plus reference TRBV7-9 and TRBJ2-2, the full variable domain is DTGVSQNPRHKITKRGQNVTFRCDPISEHNRLYWYRQTLGQGPEFLTYFQNEAQLEKSRLLSDRFSAERPKGSFSTLEIQRTEQGDSAMYLCASSLEDSMSELFFGEGSRLTVL.

The chain joins TRBV7-9 to TRBJ2-3; no clear D. This CDR3 spans 13 amino acids. CDR1 and CDR2 from the germline V gene are SEHNR and FQNEAQ (reference sequence). V dropped 5 bases and J dropped 4 bases, with 10 bases sitting between them. The CDR3 here is CASSTDAADTQYF. The CDR3 nucleotides read TGTGCCAGCAGCACCGACGCGGCAGATACGCAGTATTTT.